This section outlines one TCR beta chain sequence together with its context. This record belongs to a study of blood T cell repertoires in COVID-19. Turning to the study itself: Whether acute or convalescent, the COVID-19 samples came from the United States, Italy and Spain. Sources were T cells, B-cell-depleted T cells, or PBMCs; the material itself was cDNA or gDNA.

In the original processing: Reference gene primer amplification gave nucleated cell count estimates. Clones were read by immunoSEQ multiplex PCR, and TCRdb kept only the in-frame ones, dropping some. That table supplies the V and J calls and clone size; D and trimming were determined from the DNA. The sample holds more than 95,000 clones, around four fifths seen once. V shed 5 bases and J 3 bases; nucleotides not matched to a gene: 8. CDR1 is SGHTA, CDR2 FQGNSA, per germline. The CDR3 runs to 15 residues. This chain uses TRBV7-2 with TRBJ1-2, with 8 bases that match TRBD1. This sequence was found in a man aged 55-75 years with acute or convalescent COVID-19. Sequencing was performed on peripheral blood. The CDR3: CASSLPGTGDYGYTF. The CDR3 bases are TGTGCCAGCAGCCTCCCGGGGACAGGAGACTATGGCTACACCTTC.